What follows are 6 T cell receptor beta chains derived from one specimen sequenced in a study of T-cell reconstitution after alpha-beta-depleted transplantation in children. The TCRbeta library was prepared with unique molecular identifiers. TCRdb re-called the PCR reads through MiXCR, storing one row per CDR3 protein. The sample lists 150,000 to 200,000 distinct CDR3 sequences, over 5.5% occurring once. Sequencing used PBMCs from the stem cell graft donor, obtained from the stem cell graft. The receptors derive from a human donor who donated a stem cell graft to a child with Wiskott-Aldrich syndrome.

The chain carries TRBV6-2 or TRBV6-3 and TRBJ2-2; D gene ambiguous. Germline V gene lookup returns CDR1 MNHEY and CDR2 SVGEGT. Trimming left V 0 bases short and J 5 bases short, with 7 bases between. The CDR3 runs to 14 residues. CDR3 residues: CASSYSTRTGELFF. The DNA for the CDR3 is TGTGCCAGCAGTTACTCCACGAGGACCGGGGAGCTGTTTTTT.

This clonotype was counted many times. The chain is built from TRBV9 and TRBJ2-5; D possibly corresponds to TRBD2 (5 bases). V was cut by 0 bases and J by 2 bases, with 14 bases left in between. This CDR3 is 16 amino acids long. Per germline, CDR1 SGDLS and CDR2 YYNGEE. The CDR3 sequence is CASSVAAFGNQETQYF. For the CDR3, the DNA is TGTGCCAGCAGCGTAGCCGCATTCGGGAATCAAGAGACCCAGTACTTC.

This clonotype was found many times. V is TRBV20-1 and J is TRBJ2-1, with D perhaps given as TRBD1 or TRBD2 (5 bases each). Germline CDR1 is DFQATT and CDR2 is SNEGSKA (reference sequence). Trimming shortened V by 6 bases and J by 5 bases, and 14 bases separated the two germline ends. The CDR3 contains 13 residues. The CDR3 nucleotides are TGCAGTGCCCTCGGGACGGGGCACAATGAGCAGTTCTTC. It codes for CSALGTGHNEQFF.

This clonotype was counted between two and nine times. The chain combines TRBV2 with TRBJ2-7; D gene ambiguous. CDR3 size: 11 residues. Germline V CDR1 and CDR2: SNHLY, FYNNEI. Trimming took off 6 bases at V and 4 bases at J, with 7 bases between the two ends. CDR3: CASSAPYEQYF. CDR3 nucleotide sequence: TGTGCCAGCAGCGCTCCTTACGAGCAGTACTTC.

This clonotype was observed at least ten times. J is TRBJ1-2 and V is TRBV6-5, with D unclear. The germline CDR1 and CDR2 sequences are MNHEY and SVGAGI. V was cut by 7 bases and J by 7 bases, with 19 bases left in between. The CDR3 covers 14 residues. CDR3 nucleotide sequence: TGTGCCAGCACCCCTCTCGACTACAGCCGTGGCTACACCTTC. Translation: CASTPLDYSRGYTF.

The sample holds a few counts of this clonotype. The genes are TRBV5-5 and TRBJ2-7, with 9 nucleotides matching TRBD1. The germline CDR1 and CDR2 sequences are SGHKS and YYEKEE (reference sequence). The length of the CDR3 is 14 residues. The trim removed 7 bases at V and 2 bases at J, leaving 7 bases unmatched. CDR3 DNA: TGTGCCAGCGTGCCGGGACAGGGTACCTACGAGCAGTACTTC. This translates into CASVPGQGTYEQYF.